This is a list of T cell receptor beta chains from one sample in a study of blood T cell repertoires in COVID-19. The assay was immunoSEQ multiplex PCR, and TCRdb's table has in-frame clones only and misses some. The sample holds some 190,000 clones, around 85% seen once. The sample taken for sequencing was peripheral blood. These TCRs come from a woman aged 45-65 years with acute or convalescent COVID-19. Each CDR3 is given with its conserved first and last residue. A D gene is named only where the DNA matches it firmly. For some rows the clone size is stated as once, few or many, or as a class when expanded; others skip it.

J | size | D | V | DNA | CDR3
TRBJ1-2 | . | . | TRBV11-2 | TGTGCCAGCAGCTTAGCGGGTATTCAGAACTATGGCTACACCTTC | CASSLAGIQNYGYTF
TRBJ2-3 | . | TRBD1 | TRBV19 | TGTGCCAGTAGTATAGCAGGGGGAGTCACAGATACGCAGTATTTT | CASSIAGGVTDTQYF
TRBJ2-1 | . | TRBD2 | TRBV7-2 | TGTGCCAGCAGCTCCCAGGGACTAGCGAACAATGAGCAGTTCTTC | CASSSQGLANNEQFF
TRBJ2-5 | once | . | TRBV6-5 | TGTGCCAGCACCGACCCTAGGGGCGGGAAGACCCAGTACTTC | CASTDPRGGKTQYF
TRBJ1-1 | . | . | TRBV12-3/TRBV12-4 | TGTGCCAGCAGCCCAAAGGGGAGGACTGAAGCTTTCTTT | CASSPKGRTEAFF
TRBJ1-2 | . | . | TRBV19 | TGTGCCAGTAGTAAGCGAAACCTTCTTGAGGGCTTGAACTATGGCTACACCTTC | CASSKRNLLEGLNYGYTF
TRBJ2-1 | few | . | TRBV10-1 | TGCGCCAGCAGTGAGTACGGGAGAAATGAGCAGTTCTTC | CASSEYGRNEQFF
TRBJ2-1 | . | . | TRBV7-2 | TGTGCCAGCAGCTTAGGTGGCGGGATAAGCGACAATGAGCAGTTCTTC | CASSLGGGISDNEQFF
TRBJ2-7 | . | TRBD2 | TRBV28 | TGTGCCAGCAGTCCTGGGGCGGGAGGGCCGGCCTACGAGCAGTACTTC | CASSPGAGGPAYEQYF
TRBJ1-1 | . | . | TRBV2 | TGTGCCAGCGGGCTCGGGGGAACTGAAGCTTTCTTT | CASGLGGTEAFF
TRBJ2-3 | . | TRBD2 | TRBV30 | TGTGCCTGCAGCGGGGGGGCACGTCTGGGGACAGATACGCAGTATTTT | CACSGGARLGTDTQYF
TRBJ2-1 | . | TRBD1 | TRBV10-2 | TGCGCCAGCAGTGAGTCGGGACAGCGTCACAATGAGCAGTTCTTC | CASSESGQRHNEQFF
TRBJ2-3 | . | . | TRBV7-2 | TGTGCCAGCAGCTTAGGGGCCCTCAGGGGCCCAGATACGCAGTATTTT | CASSLGALRGPDTQYF